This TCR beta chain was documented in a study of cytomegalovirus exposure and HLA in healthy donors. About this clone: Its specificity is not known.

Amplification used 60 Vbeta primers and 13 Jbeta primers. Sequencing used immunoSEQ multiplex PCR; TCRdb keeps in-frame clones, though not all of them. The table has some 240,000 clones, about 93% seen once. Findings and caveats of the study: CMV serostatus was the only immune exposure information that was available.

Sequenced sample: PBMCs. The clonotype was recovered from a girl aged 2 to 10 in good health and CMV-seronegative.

The CDR3 DNA sequence: TGTGCCAGCAGCACGCCGGCCAGGGATACGCAGTATTTT. Translation: CASSTPARDTQYF. The chain employs TRBV11-2 and TRBJ2-3; D gene ambiguous. The CDR3 sequence is 13 residues long. Germline CDR1 is SGHAT and CDR2 is FQNNGV. V was cut by 5 bases and J by 6 bases, with 12 bases left in between.